This TCR beta chain originates from a study of shared T cell receptors in the human thymus. Trimming pared 10 bases from V and 5 bases from J, leaving 8 bases between. Germline CDR1 is MNHEY and CDR2 is SMNVEV (reference sequence). The CDR3 contains 10 residues. Method: immunoSEQ multiplex PCR; TCRdb's copy keeps in-frame clones and lacks some. The profile covers over 650,000 clones, with around 87% appearing a single time and 0.0094% taken by the ten largest. This sample also belongs to another study, concerning human thymus T cells.

The genes are TRBV27 and TRBJ2-5; D unclear. The specimen was thymocytes. The source is a boy under three years old with a congenital heart defect. CDR3 in DNA: TGTGCCACCCTTCGGGAGACCCAGTACTTC. Translated, it gives CATLRETQYF.